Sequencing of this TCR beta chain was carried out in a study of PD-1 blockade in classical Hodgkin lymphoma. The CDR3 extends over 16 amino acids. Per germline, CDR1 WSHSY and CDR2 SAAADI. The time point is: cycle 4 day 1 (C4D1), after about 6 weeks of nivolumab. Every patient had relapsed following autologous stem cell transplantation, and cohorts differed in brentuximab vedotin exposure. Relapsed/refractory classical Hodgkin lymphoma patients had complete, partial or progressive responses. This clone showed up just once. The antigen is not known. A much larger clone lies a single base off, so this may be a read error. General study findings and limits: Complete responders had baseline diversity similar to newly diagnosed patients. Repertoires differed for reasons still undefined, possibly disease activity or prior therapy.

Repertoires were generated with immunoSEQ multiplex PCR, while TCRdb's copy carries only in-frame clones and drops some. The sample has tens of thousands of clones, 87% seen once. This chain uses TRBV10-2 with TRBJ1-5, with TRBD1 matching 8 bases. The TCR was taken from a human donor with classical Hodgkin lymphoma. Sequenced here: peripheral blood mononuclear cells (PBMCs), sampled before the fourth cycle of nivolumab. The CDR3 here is CARSESRTGILQPQHF. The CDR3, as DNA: TGCGCCAGAAGTGAGTCAAGGACAGGGATTCTACAGCCCCAGCATTTT.